This is a list of T cell receptor beta chains from one sample in a study of cytomegalovirus exposure and HLA in healthy donors. This table comes from immunoSEQ multiplex PCR, and its TCRdb copy is limited to in-frame clones, with some not included. In the table there are 100,000 to 150,000 clones, around 80% of which are singletons. Sequencing used PBMCs. The origin of the receptors is a female donor in good health and CMV-seronegative. Each CDR3 is given with its conserved first and last residue. A D gene is named only where the DNA matches it firmly. The size of a clone is reported for some rows only, either as once, few or many, or as a class for expanded clones.

>11|once|TRBJ2-3|TRBV28|TRBD1
TGTGCCAGCACCGACAGGGTTACGCAGTATTTT
CASTDRVTQYF
>13|-|TRBJ1-1|TRBV7-2|TRBD1
TGTGCCAGCAGCCAGGGGGCGGGCACTGAAGCTTTCTTT
CASSQGAGTEAFF
>17|-|TRBJ2-2|TRBV5-1|-
TGCGCCAGCAGCTTGGCCGGGGGAATCCCGAACACCGGGGAGCTGTTTTTT
CASSLAGGIPNTGELFF
>12|-|TRBJ1-2|TRBV19|-
TGTGCCAGTAGTCCAGGGAACTATGGCTACACCTTC
CASSPGNYGYTF
>13|once|TRBJ1-2|TRBV19|-
TGTGCCAGTAGTCCAAGGCGGAACTATGGCTACACCTTC
CASSPRRNYGYTF
>17|-|TRBJ1-1|TRBV4-1|-
TGCGCCAGCAGCCAAGTGATAAGAGAACGGAGGAACACTGAAGCTTTCTTT
CASSQVIRERRNTEAFF
>14|-|TRBJ1-4|TRBV15|-
TGTGCCACCAGCAGTCGGGGGATGGATGAAAAACTGTTTTTT
CATSSRGMDEKLFF
>14|-|TRBJ2-7|TRBV7-6|TRBD2
TGTGCCAGCAGCCCTCTAGCGGTTCCCTACGAGCAGTACTTC
CASSPLAVPYEQYF
>13|few|TRBJ1-1|TRBV5-6|-
TGTGCCAGCAGCACAACGGAGTCCCACGAAGCTTTCTTT
CASSTTESHEAFF
>14|-|TRBJ2-3|TRBV7-3|TRBD2
TGTGCCAGCGGACTAGCGGGAAGCACAGATACGCAGTATTTT
CASGLAGSTDTQYF
>12|-|TRBJ1-1|TRBV30|-
TGTGCCTGGAGTGCCATGAACACTGAAGCTTTCTTT
CAWSAMNTEAFF
>13|-|TRBJ2-7|TRBV4-1|-
TGCGCCAGCAGCCAAGAGGGCCGCTACGAGCAGTACTTC
CASSQEGRYEQYF
>14|-|TRBJ2-5|TRBV6-5|-
TGTGCCAGCCGGTTAGCGGAGTTCCAAGAGACCCAGTACTTC
CASRLAEFQETQYF
>14|-|TRBJ1-3|TRBV10-3|TRBD1
TGTGCCATCAGCGCACAGGGGGGAGGAAACACCATATATTTT
CAISAQGGGNTIYF
>14|-|TRBJ1-2|TRBV28|TRBD1
TGTGCCAGCAGTCCACGGGACAGCACGGGAGGCTACACCTTC
CASSPRDSTGGYTF
>13|-|TRBJ1-5|TRBV30|-
TGTGCCTGGACCCACGGGGTTAATCAGCCCCAGCATTTT
CAWTHGVNQPQHF
>11|-|TRBJ2-5|TRBV20-1|-
TGCAGTGGCCAGGGGGGAGAGACCCAGTACTTC
CSGQGGETQYF
>16|-|TRBJ2-7|TRBV5-1|TRBD2
TGCGCCAGCAGCTTGGGGGAGACGATTGGCGGGAGCGAGCAGTACTTC
CASSLGETIGGSEQYF
>13|-|TRBJ2-7|TRBV6-5|-
TGTGCCAGCAGGCGGACAGCTGCCTACGAGCAGTACTTC
CASRRTAAYEQYF